This T cell receptor (beta chain) is drawn from a study of T cell responses to AZD1222 COVID-19 vaccine (dated by TCRdb to the early 2020s). Study-wide context: A total of 230 to 250 trial participants underwent TCR sequencing, of whom 207 had received two doses of AZD1222 and some 26 had received two doses of the MenACWY control vaccine. Trial participants were enrolled by age into subgroups of 18-55, 56-69 and 70-plus years, and 148, 28 and 57 TCR-sequenced participants, respectively, were included in these subgroups.

The time point tag for this specimen amounts to: about 28 days (+/-7) after the second vaccine dose. AZD1222 recipients given second doses at about 4 weeks or at about 12 weeks were pooled, since spike-specific TCR depth and breadth were not found to differ between the two schedules. The vaccinee samples were drawn from two UK trials, COV001 and COV002, one of which was a single-blind randomized controlled phase 2/3 trial testing AZD1222 (ChAdOx1 nCoV-19) in healthy adults. For TCRbeta chain sequencing, PBMC samples from trial participants were taken at day 0 and at day 28 after the second dose. Points on this clone: Which antigen it targets is not known. There are no base qualities to consult, and no much larger clone falls within one base.

The paper as a whole reports these results and caveats: Because no samples from the day 14 peak response were available, repertoires could be characterized only after the peak T cell response. Participants were mostly white British, with more females than males. The authors suggested clonal diversity may have been underestimated. The 56-69-year group was small, and its depth increase did not reach significance, likely because of low power. Conclusions about previously exposed vaccinees are limited because only a handful of AZD1222 recipients were SARS-CoV-2 seropositive at baseline. Reportedly, almost half of the unique spike-specific TCRs recognized epitopes lying outside the regions that are mutated in the B.1.351 and B.1.1.7 variants. CD4 TCRs associated with the vaccine covered the entire spike protein, and the dominant responses were in regions 160-218 and 743-854. After two AZD1222 doses, both the breadth and the depth of spike-specific TCRs were significantly higher than at day 0 and than in MenACWY recipients.

The CDR3 regions of human TCRbeta chains were subjected to immunosequencing. The published analysis was carried out like this. TCRs in the repertoires were compared against a reference library of SARS-CoV-2-specific TCRs that had been generated with the MIRA antigen-specificity platform. Breadth was defined as the fraction of unique TCRs that were SARS-CoV-2-associated. Depth was defined as the fraction of total T cells that were SARS-CoV-2-associated. Using the MIRA data, each spike-specific TCR was assigned both to the spike region to which the TCR was reactive and to a CD4 or CD8 class. Log10-transformed breadth and depth values were compared by one-way ANOVA with Sidak's multiple comparisons tests. The clones in this table, taken by TCRdb from immuneACCESS, are in-frame only. Not every clone is retained; where verified, under half of the shortfall comes from an unresolved V gene, and the cause of the rest is unknown. The V and J calls and the clone size are those of that table, but D and trimming were determined from the DNA. Recorded for this sample are approximately 150,000 clones; around 84% of them occurred a single time. The biggest ten clones account for over 4.5% of the sample.

The clonotype originates from an adult who received the AZD1222 COVID-19 vaccine. The specimen comprised peripheral blood, sampled 28 days after the second AZD1222 dose.

The nucleotide sequence reads TGTGCCAGCAGTCTGCAGGGACCAAGGGGCACTGAAGCTTTCTTT. Its product reads: CASSLQGPRGTEAFF. In this chain, TRBV27 is recombined with TRBJ1-1; a tentative D match to TRBD1 spans 5 bases. CDR1 and CDR2 are read off the germline V gene (reference sequence) as MNHEY and SMNVEV. Measured from the cysteine to the phenylalanine, the CDR3 is 15 residues long. The DNA shown is the 45-base CDR3, in frame from base 1. A distance of 17 bases separates the germline ends of V and J, which lose 5 bases and 4 bases respectively.